This TCR beta chain derives from a study of shared clonotypes between healthy human individuals (dated by TCRdb to the early 2020s). As for the study more broadly: The cohort included a few men and a couple of women between 18 and 49 years of age. For each donor, three plates each were used for CD4 naive and CD4 memory, two plates were used for CD8 naive, and one plate was used for CD8 memory. To increase sequencing depth and limit assay-specific biases, different laboratories used diverse techniques to prepare libraries and sequence TCR repertoires. To estimate repertoire size and how much clonotype sharing occurs between individuals, the study deeply sequenced the blood TCR repertoires of about five healthy adults. Between about 0.9 and 8.9 billion PBMCs per donor were obtained by leukapheresis. Broader findings and caveats from the paper: Because the study included only a small number of donors, the genetic and exposure-history diversity represented was limited. Sampling was limited to blood, and TCR repertoires in tissue likely differ from TCR repertoires in blood. Compared with non-shared clonotypes, the clonotypes found in all four sorted-subset donors had higher generation probabilities. Pairwise subsampling indicated that sequencing depth was expected to affect the degree of clonotype sharing among donors. Estimated clonotype richness was generally larger for naive than for memory subsets. Rarefaction of sorted-subset datasets indicated incomplete sequencing despite the large sequencing depth. Sharing across a few donors was observed for about 4.8% of naive CD4, under 4% of naive CD8, about 2.3% of memory CD4, and around 0.44% of memory CD8 clonotypes.

The germline V gene yields MNHNS for CDR1 and SASEGT for CDR2. From the cysteine through the phenylalanine, the CDR3 covers 11 amino acids. The entry retains the CDR3 DNA only, 33 bases that are in frame from base 1. V and J are truncated by 11 bases and 8 bases respectively, leaving an intervening sequence of 12 bases. Of note for this clone: The antigen it recognizes is unknown. Base qualities were left out, and no much larger clone turns up one base away.

Using the deep immunoSEQ assay, TCR CDR3 regions were amplified from genomic DNA by multiplex PCR. Genomic DNA extracted from each cell subset was distributed evenly over all wells of several immunoSEQ 96-well plates, and each plate served as one replicate. For sorted subsets, approximately 200 ng of genomic DNA, equivalent to 25,000 to 35,000 T cell genomes, went into each replicate PCR. Purified libraries were quantified with a Qubit 3.0 fluorometer, sized on a Bioanalyzer 2100, and re-quantified with the KAPA Library Quantification kit. A separate single-read 150-cycle Illumina NextSeq 550 flow cell was used to sequence each immunoSEQ 96-well plate. The authors' analysis ran thus. Because only junctional sequences without quality scores were contained in the immunoSEQ output, filtering matching that applied to full-length reads could not be performed. Sequences were annotated with PyIR, a Python wrapper for IgBLAST v1.9, using IMGT germline references to assign V/J genes and CDR3. Reads with weak V/J assignments (E-value above 1e-6), missing CDR3, stop codons, out-of-frame junctions, or ambiguous translated residues were removed. A V3J clonotype was defined by an identical inferred V gene, J gene, and CDR3 amino acid sequence. The percentage overlap between two repertoires was calculated by dividing the number of shared unique clonotypes by the size of the smaller repertoire. Richness of each repertoire was evaluated using RTK rarefaction, the Chao1 estimator, and Recon v2.1 estimates of unobserved clonotypes. Generation probabilities for all TCRbeta clonotypes obtained by the gDNA method from four donors were computed using OLGA. This immuneACCESS table, as held by TCRdb, lists in-frame sequences with V and J called but not all clones. Of the missing ones, under half trace to an unresolved V gene in checked studies; the others have no known cause. V and J calls and clone size are copied from that table; D and trimming were computed from the DNA. Within this sample are some 2 million clones, with 85% to 95% of them counted one time only. The leading ten clones occupy 1.2% of the sample.

CD8 naive samples consisted of CD45RO-negative cells that were positively selected for CCR7, yielding a CD45RA+CCR7+ population without TemRA cells. The donors were healthy, HIV-negative adults with no recently reported acute infections or vaccinations. Only Caucasian adults living in Nashville, Tennessee, USA were represented among the donors. Blood was obtained by leukapheresis, after which PBMCs were separated by Ficoll-Histopaque density gradient centrifugation and cryopreserved in liquid nitrogen vapor phase. Analytical flow cytometry was used to check the purity and quantity of each magnetically sorted T cell population. From each sorted fraction, genomic DNA was isolated and quantified by UV absorbance on a Nanodrop 2000c.

This sequence was found in a man younger than 30 in good health. Sequenced input: naive CD8+ T cells sorted from blood. Interpreted using the paper, the cell subset or site label stands for: CD45RA+CCR7+. The chain is made from TRBV6-1 and TRBJ1-4, with an unclear D gene assignment. DNA sequence: TGTGCCGCCAGGAGCGGAGAAAAACTGTTTTTT. Translation gives CAARSGEKLFF.